This is a list of T cell receptor beta chains from one sample in a study of T cell responses to AZD1222 COVID-19 vaccine. Measured with immunoSEQ multiplex PCR; TCRdb has only the in-frame clones, and not every one. The repertoire holds 69,000 or so clones, with 70% to 90% as singletons. The specimen was peripheral blood, collected 28 days after the second AZD1222 dose. The source is an adult who received the AZD1222 COVID-19 vaccine. Both conserved end residues are part of each CDR3. D genes are given only for firm matches. Size is stated for part of the rows, as once, few or many counts, or as a class when the clone is expanded.

d_gene: TRBD2
j_gene: TRBJ2-5
v_gene: TRBV7-2
abundance: NA
CDR3aa: CASSLTSGDAETQYF
CDR3nt: TGTGCCAGCAGCTTGACTAGCGGGGATGCAGAGACCCAGTACTTC

d_gene: TRBD1
j_gene: TRBJ1-5
v_gene: TRBV18
abundance: few
CDR3aa: CASSQDRSNQPQHF
CDR3nt: TGTGCCAGCTCACAGGACAGGAGCAATCAGCCCCAGCATTTT

d_gene: NA
j_gene: TRBJ2-1
v_gene: TRBV15
abundance: NA
CDR3aa: CATSRDHGEQFF
CDR3nt: TGTGCCACCAGCAGAGATCACGGGGAGCAGTTCTTC

d_gene: NA
j_gene: TRBJ1-4
v_gene: TRBV30
abundance: NA
CDR3aa: CAWMAGGGTNEKLFF
CDR3nt: TGTGCCTGGATGGCTGGCGGGGGAACTAATGAAAAACTGTTTTTT

d_gene: TRBD2
j_gene: TRBJ2-1
v_gene: TRBV6-5
abundance: NA
CDR3aa: CASSSWTSGDNEQFF
CDR3nt: TGTGCCAGCAGTTCCTGGACTAGCGGGGACAATGAGCAGTTCTTC

d_gene: TRBD1
j_gene: TRBJ2-5
v_gene: TRBV6-2/TRBV6-3
abundance: NA
CDR3aa: CASSLDRVVQTQYF
CDR3nt: TGTGCCAGCAGTTTGGACAGGGTAGTTCAGACCCAGTACTTC

d_gene: NA
j_gene: TRBJ1-6
v_gene: TRBV21-1
abundance: NA
CDR3aa: CASSKVHRHLNSPLHF
CDR3nt: TGTGCCAGCAGCAAAGTACACCGGCACCTTAATTCACCCCTCCACTTT

d_gene: NA
j_gene: TRBJ2-7
v_gene: TRBV7-2
abundance: NA
CDR3aa: CASSPPTEEEQYF
CDR3nt: TGTGCCAGCAGCCCGCCGACCGAGGAAGAGCAGTACTTC

d_gene: NA
j_gene: TRBJ1-1
v_gene: TRBV18
abundance: NA
CDR3aa: CASSSGENTEAFF
CDR3nt: TGTGCCAGCTCATCCGGGGAGAACACTGAAGCTTTCTTT

d_gene: NA
j_gene: TRBJ1-5
v_gene: TRBV11-2
abundance: few
CDR3aa: CASSPGTYSNQPQHF
CDR3nt: TGTGCCAGCAGCCCTGGGACCTATAGCAATCAGCCCCAGCATTTT